Listed here are 30 T cell receptor beta chains from one sample, sequenced in a study of blood T cells in healthy people across ages. Next came a second PCR, run for roughly 6 to 11 cycles, which used a sample-barcoded 5' primer along with a J-beta primer mix. TCRdb redid the calling of the 5' RACE reads with MiXCR, one entry per CDR3 protein. The table records fewer than 800,000 distinct CDR3 sequences, roughly 20% of them present only once. Source material: blood. The receptor set was obtained from a man between 65 and 85 years old in good health.

The chain recombines TRBV20-1 with TRBJ1-1, with 7 bases identical to TRBD1. This CDR3 region has 14 residues. V was pared by 5 bases and J by 7 bases, with 13 bases of the junction left unmatched. Germline V CDR1 and CDR2: DFQATT, SNEGSKA (reference sequence). CDR3 region: CSARTARGPFEAFF. The CDR3 nucleotides read TGCAGTGCTCGGACGGCAAGGGGGCCTTTTGAAGCTTTCTTT.

The V call is TRBV20-1, the J call TRBJ2-5; no firm D call. The J call may be incorrect, as the DNA end agrees better with TRBJ2-7. The CDR3 has 12 amino acids. Germline V gene sequence: CDR1 DFQATT, CDR2 SNEGSKA (reference sequence). In nucleotides, the CDR3 is TGCAGTGCTACATGCCAGATCTACGAGCAGTACTTC. Translating it yields CSATCQIYEQYF.

The rearrangement uses TRBV10-3 and TRBJ2-5, with TRBD2 matching over 8 bases. The J call is doubtful: the DNA matches TRBJ2-7 better. The CDR3 contains 14 residues. Looked up from germline, CDR1 is ENHRY and CDR2 is SYGVKD. In nucleotides, the CDR3 is TGTGCCATCAAGGTGAGCGGGAGTACCTACGAGCAGTACTTC. Amino acids: CAIKVSGSTYEQYF.

The chain has TRBV7-9 and TRBJ2-5, with D possibly TRBD1 on 5 matching bases. With the DNA end fitting TRBJ2-1 better, the J assignment may be wrong. Germline assignment: CDR1 SEHNR and CDR2 FQNEAQ (reference sequence). The length of the CDR3 is 12 residues. The CDR3 sequence is CASRGVGDEQFF. In DNA, the CDR3 is TGTGCCAGCAGAGGGGTCGGAGATGAGCAGTTCTTC.

The chain employs TRBV3-1 and TRBJ2-1; 8 bases are shared with TRBD2. The J segment lost 8 bases and the V segment lost 1 base, leaving 7 bases of the junction unmatched. The CDR3 runs to 15 residues. Germline assignment: CDR1 LGHDT and CDR2 YNNKEL (reference sequence). The DNA of the CDR3 is TGTGCCAGCAGCCAAGGCGGGGGGCTTTGGGATGAGCAGTTCTTC. Encoded protein: CASSQGGGLWDEQFF.

This clonotype occurred a few times. The rearrangement joins TRBV10-3 to TRBJ2-7; 9 bases map to TRBD2. Trimming removed 10 bases from V and 0 bases from J; junction bases left unmatched: 16. Germline V gene data show CDR1 as ENHRY and CDR2 as SYGVKD. The CDR3 runs 17 residues. The CDR3 coding sequence is TGTGCCACAGCGGGACTAGCCGGGTCGAGCAGCTCCTACGAGCAGTACTTC. Residues: CATAGLAGSSSSYEQYF.

J is TRBJ2-5 and V is TRBV15; 8 nucleotides line up with TRBD2. After removal of 5 bases from V and 11 bases from J, the junction contained 13 bases not matched to a gene. The germline CDR1 and CDR2 sequences are LNHNV and YYDKDF (reference sequence). The CDR3 has 14 residues. As DNA, the CDR3 is TGTGCCACCAGCCCGGGACTAGTGACTAGGGAGCAGTACTTC. Translation gives CATSPGLVTREQYF.

The chain has TRBV29-1 and TRBJ1-2; maybe TRBD1 (5 bases). Trimming took off 4 bases at V and 0 bases at J, with 9 bases between the two ends. The CDR3 has 13 residues. The germline CDR1 and CDR2 sequences are SQVTM and ANQGSEA. CDR3 residues: CSVGGVANYGYTF. Here the CDR3 DNA reads TGCAGCGTTGGAGGGGTAGCTAACTATGGCTACACCTTC.

The V gene is TRBV28, the J gene TRBJ2-5, with TRBD1 matching over 7 bases. Matching the DNA end better, TRBJ2-7 makes the J call doubtful. Germline assignment: CDR1 MDHEN and CDR2 SYDVKM. The CDR3 runs 15 residues. The CDR3 bases are TGTGCCAGCAGTTTAGAGGACAGGCCGCACGACGAGCAGTACTTC. Translating gives CASSLEDRPHDEQYF.

The rearrangement joins TRBV29-1 to TRBJ2-7; tentatively, D is TRBD1 (5 bases). Germline assignment: CDR1 SQVTM and CDR2 ANQGSEA. The V end lost 6 bases, the J end lost 6 bases, and 15 bases lay between the germline ends. The CDR3 spans 12 residues. CDR3 sequence: CSVGQGISEQYF. The CDR3 coding sequence is TGCAGCGTCGGTCAGGGAATTTCCGAGCAGTACTTC.

The chain uses TRBV7-7 and TRBJ1-2, with 7 bases fitting TRBD1. The CDR3 length is 14 residues. Germline CDR1 is SSHAT and CDR2 is FNYEAQ (reference sequence). The CDR3 bases are TGTGCTAGCGACAGGGCAGGGGAGCCCTATGGCTACACCTTC. This gives the protein CASDRAGEPYGYTF. The full variable domain, rest sourced from reference TRBV7-7 and TRBJ1-2, is GAGVSQSPRYKVTKRGQDVTLRCDPISSHATLYWYQQALGQGPEFLTYFNYEAQPDKSGLPSDRFSAERPEGSISTLTIQRTEQRDSAMYRCASDRAGEPYGYTFGSGTRLTVV.

This clonotype has only a few counts. The chain carries TRBV18 and TRBJ2-5; no definite D call. TRBJ2-1 explains the end of the DNA better; the J call may be wrong. Germline CDR1 reads KGHSH; CDR2 reads LQKENI. There are 11 residues in the CDR3. The CDR3 nucleotides read TGTGCCAGCTCACCGGGTACCCAGCAGTTCTTC. Translated: CASSPGTQQFF.

This clonotype was recorded a few times. The V call is TRBV11-2, the J call TRBJ2-3, with D uncertain. The CDR3 is 14 amino acids. Germline lookup yields CDR1 SGHAT and CDR2 FQNNGV. Trimming took 7 bases from V and 2 from J, leaving 13 bases between them. The CDR3 sequence: CASNPYGDTDTQYF. CDR3 nucleotides: TGTGCCAGCAACCCATACGGTGACACAGATACGCAGTATTTT. Supplemented by reference TRBV11-2 and TRBJ2-3, the full variable domain reads EAGVAQSPRYKIIEKRQSVAFWCNPISGHATLYWYQQILGQGPKLLIQFQNNGVVDDSQLPKDRFSAERLKGVDSTLKIQPAKLEDSAVYLCASNPYGDTDTQYFGPGTRLTVL.

Notes on this clonotype: This may be a read error, as it is one base from a much larger clone. This chain joins TRBV20-1 and TRBJ1-4, with D possibly TRBD1 on 5 matching bases. Germline V gene sequence: CDR1 DFQATT, CDR2 SNEGSKA (reference sequence). This CDR3 spans 12 amino acids. CDR3 nucleotide sequence: TGCAGTGCTAGAGGTCCGGGGGAAAAACTGTTATTT. Amino acids: CSARGPGEKLLF.

This chain links TRBV6-6 with TRBJ2-3, with a tentative D call TRBD2 (5 bases). V gave up 0 bases and J gave up 4 bases, with 11 bases separating them. There are 15 residues in the CDR3. The germline V gene encodes CDR1 MNHNY and CDR2 SVGAGI (reference sequence). The CDR3 protein is CASSYSEGLADTQYF. DNA for the CDR3: TGTGCCAGCAGTTACTCAGAGGGTTTAGCAGATACGCAGTATTTT.

The CDR3 sequence: CAWSVGGPTDTQYF. The CDR3 bases are TGTGCCTGGAGTGTAGGGGGCCCCACAGATACGCAGTATTTT. The chain combines TRBV30 with TRBJ2-3; 7 nucleotides match TRBD1. This CDR3 is built from 14 residues. The germline V gene encodes CDR1 GTSNPN and CDR2 SVGIG (reference sequence). Germline trimming cut 0 bases from V and 2 bases from J; bases unmatched to any gene: 2.

This clonotype showed up just a few times. A much more abundant neighbour one base away suggests this may be a read error. In this CDR3 the conserved last residue, phenylalanine or tryptophan, is missing, so a read error is likely. The V and J genes are TRBV7-2 and TRBJ2-5, with a weak D call TRBD2 (6 bases). Germline values: CDR1 SGHTA, CDR2 FQGNSA. With 1 base removed from V and 4 bases from J, the gap between germline ends came to 7 bases. The CDR3 spans 13 residues. CDR3 sequence: CASSLGRGETQYL. The CDR3 DNA reads TGTGCCAGCAGCTTAGGGCGGGGAGAGACCCAGTACCTC.

The chain joins TRBV7-2 to TRBJ1-2; D call uncertain. The germline gives CDR1 SGHTA, CDR2 FQGNSA. The CDR3 sequence is 16 residues long. Trimming shortened V by 5 bases and J by 0 bases, and 16 bases separated the two germline ends. The CDR3 reads CASSPADTRPNYGYTF. The CDR3 nucleotides read TGTGCCAGCAGCCCGGCCGACACTAGACCTAACTATGGCTACACCTTC.

This clonotype was detected a few times. The chain is built from TRBV7-8 and TRBJ2-3, with TRBD1 as a possible D gene (5 bases). Germline V gene sequence: CDR1 SGHVS, CDR2 FQNEAQ. V lost 7 bases and J lost 0, with 14 bases in between. The CDR3 is 15 residues long. DNA for the CDR3: TGTGCCAGCACCCTGGGGCACATTAGCACAGATACGCAGTATTTT. Translated: CASTLGHISTDTQYF.

The sample holds many counts of this clonotype. This rearrangement joins TRBV4-1 to TRBJ2-5; TRBD2 matches 9 bases. Germline CDR1 MGHRA, CDR2 YSYEKL. V lost 0 bases, J lost 4 bases, and 6 bases stayed unmatched. The CDR3 loop spans 16 amino acids. Here the CDR3 reads CASSQERLAGRETQYF. DNA for the CDR3: TGCGCCAGCAGCCAAGAGCGGCTAGCGGGAAGAGAGACCCAGTACTTC.

This clonotype was found many times. The chain has TRBV6-1 and TRBJ1-1; D not certain. With 4 bases removed from V and 6 bases from J, the gap between germline ends came to 9 bases. This CDR3 is built from 12 residues. Germline lookup yields CDR1 MNHNS and CDR2 SASEGT. CDR3 DNA sequence: TGTGCCAGCAGTGGCTTAGACCCTGAAGCTTTCTTT. Encoded protein: CASSGLDPEAFF.

The chain's CDR3 is CASGEQGGHEQFF. CDR3 DNA: TGTGCCAGCGGGGAACAGGGCGGGCATGAGCAGTTCTTC. The V gene is TRBV2, the J gene TRBJ2-1; possibly TRBD1 for D (6 bases). The CDR3 has 13 residues. Trimming stripped 8 bases from V and 8 bases from J, with 16 bases between. Germline CDR1 reads SNHLY; CDR2 reads FYNNEI. The full variable domain, in which reference TRBV2 and TRBJ2-1 provide the parts outside the CDR3, is EPEVTQTPSHQVTQMGQEVILRCVPISNHLYFYWYRQILGQKVEFLVSFYNNEISEKSEIFDDQFSVERPDGSNFTLKIRSTKLEDSAMYFCASGEQGGHEQFFGPGTRLTVL.

This clonotype has a handful of counts. V usage is TRBV10-3 and J usage is TRBJ2-7; D tentatively reads TRBD1 or TRBD2 (5 bases each). The CDR3 is made up of 14 amino acids. Per germline, CDR1 ENHRY and CDR2 SYGVKD. Trimming took 2 bases from V and 1 from J, leaving 9 bases between them. The CDR3, as DNA: TGTGCCATCAGTGAGAGGTGGGGGTCCTACGAGCAGTACTTC. It codes for CAISERWGSYEQYF.

The rearrangement uses TRBV12-3 or TRBV12-4 and TRBJ2-5; D gene unclear. Trimming left V 2 bases short and J 4 bases short, with 14 bases between. There are 15 residues in the CDR3. The CDR3 region is CASSLQPLLIETQYF. Written as DNA, the CDR3 is TGTGCCAGCAGTTTACAGCCCCTCCTAATAGAGACCCAGTACTTC.

V gene TRBV3-1 combines with J gene TRBJ1-2; a weak D match, TRBD1 (5 bases). The germline CDR1 and CDR2 sequences are LGHDT and YNNKEL (reference sequence). This CDR3 is built from 12 residues. V was shortened by 2 bases and J by 7 bases, with 8 bases between the two germline ends. This CDR3 is CASSQRGVGYTF. Here the CDR3 DNA reads TGTGCCAGCAGCCAAAGAGGGGTTGGCTACACCTTC.

Only a few counts were recorded for this clonotype. This chain uses TRBV3-1 with TRBJ1-6, with D perhaps TRBD1 (5 bases). V lost 4 bases and J lost 5, with 15 bases in between. CDR3 length: 16 amino acids. Germline V gene data show CDR1 as LGHDT and CDR2 as YNNKEL (reference sequence). DNA of the CDR3: TGTGCCAGCAGCCCACCCCTGACAGAGAATAATTCACCCCTCCACTTT. Translated: CASSPPLTENNSPLHF.

The table lists this clonotype with a few counts. The genes are TRBV20-1 and TRBJ2-1, with TRBD2 matching 12 bases. CDR3 length: 17 residues. The trim removed 6 bases at V and 0 bases at J, leaving 9 bases unmatched. The V gene's germline CDR1 is DFQATT and CDR2 SNEGSKA (reference sequence). In nucleotides, the CDR3 is TGCAGTGCACGCTCGACTAGCGGGAGCGCCTCCTACAATGAGCAGTTCTTC. Protein sequence: CSARSTSGSASYNEQFF.

This clonotype has a handful of counts. The rearrangement links TRBV29-1 to TRBJ1-3; a weak D match, TRBD1 (5 bases). Trimming shortened V by 5 bases and J by 1 base, and 12 bases separated the two germline ends. The germline CDR1 and CDR2 sequences are SQVTM and ANQGSEA. The CDR3 loop spans 14 amino acids. DNA of the CDR3: TGCAGCGTTCAGCAGGGCAATTCTGGAAACACCATATATTTT. It specifies CSVQQGNSGNTIYF.

Comment on this clonotype: This likely stems from a read error, as it lies one base from a far larger clone. This chain links TRBV12-3 or TRBV12-4 with TRBJ2-5, with 10 bases aligning to TRBD2. This CDR3 comprises 14 residues. CDR3 coding DNA: TGTGCCAGCAGTATAGCGGGAGGCCAAGAGACCCAGTACTTC. It encodes CASSIAGGQETQYF.

The rearrangement joins TRBV11-2 to TRBJ2-2; D possibly uses TRBD1 or TRBD2 (5 bases each). The V gene lost 2 bases and the J gene lost 4 bases, with 17 bases spanning the gap. This CDR3 has 17 amino acids. CDR1 and CDR2 from the germline V gene are SGHAT and FQNNGV. For the CDR3, the DNA is TGTGCCAGCAGCTTACCCCGGGGCAGGGCCTTCACCGGGGAGCTGTTTTTT. It codes for CASSLPRGRAFTGELFF.